The rows below give T cell receptor beta chains drawn from one sample of a study of OX40 agonist ivuxolimab in advanced cancers. Sequencing used immunoSEQ multiplex PCR; TCRdb keeps in-frame clones, though not all of them. The sample has over 50,000 clones, 88% seen once. Source: CD4+ or CD8+ T cells sorted from blood, taken in a trial of the OX40 agonist ivuxolimab. Receptors were obtained from an adult with an advanced solid tumor such as melanoma, head and neck, liver or kidney cancer. Both conserved end residues are part of each CDR3. Each record gives: V gene, J gene, clone size, D gene, CDR3 protein, CDR3 DNA. A D gene is named only where the DNA matches it firmly. Size is omitted from some rows. Given values are once, few, many or a class for expanded clones.

V: TRBV28; J: TRBJ1-3; size: NA; D: NA; CDR3: CASSVSDGSGNTIYF; DNA: TGTGCCAGCAGTGTCTCGGACGGATCTGGAAACACCATATATTTT
V: TRBV18; J: TRBJ2-1; size: NA; D: NA; CDR3: CASSPGGGMSSYNEQFF; DNA: TGTGCCAGCTCACCCGGGGGTGGGATGAGCTCCTACAATGAGCAGTTCTTC
V: TRBV30; J: TRBJ1-1; size: NA; D: NA; CDR3: CAGGTGTTNTEAFF; DNA: TGTGCCGGGGGGACCGGGACAACAAACACTGAAGCTTTCTTT
V: TRBV10-3; J: TRBJ1-2; size: NA; D: TRBD1; CDR3: CAITTGGLGYTF; DNA: TGTGCCATCACTACAGGGGGCCTTGGCTACACCTTC
V: TRBV6-1; J: TRBJ1-4; size: NA; D: NA; CDR3: CASSVSQEEKLFF; DNA: TGTGCCAGCAGTGTTAGCCAAGAGGAAAAACTGTTTTTT
V: TRBV7-8; J: TRBJ1-5; size: NA; D: TRBD1; CDR3: CASSSTTGSISNQPQHF; DNA: TGTGCCAGCAGCTCTACGACAGGGAGTATAAGCAATCAGCCCCAGCATTTT
V: TRBV11-1; J: TRBJ2-6; size: NA; D: TRBD2; CDR3: CASSKLAGDPGANVLTF; DNA: TGTGCCAGCAGCAAACTAGCGGGAGATCCTGGGGCCAACGTCCTGACTTTC
V: TRBV19; J: TRBJ1-5; size: NA; D: TRBD1; CDR3: CASITGVGSNQPQHF; DNA: TGTGCCAGTATTACAGGGGTCGGGAGCAATCAGCCCCAGCATTTT
V: TRBV11-2; J: TRBJ1-4; size: NA; D: NA; CDR3: CASSLSIQGGEKLFF; DNA: TGTGCCAGCAGCTTATCAATACAGGGAGGAGAAAAACTGTTTTTT
V: TRBV6-1; J: TRBJ2-7; size: NA; D: NA; CDR3: CASSYRTYEQYF; DNA: TGTGCCAGCAGTTATCGGACCTACGAGCAGTACTTC
V: TRBV28; J: TRBJ1-5; size: few; D: NA; CDR3: CASRAGKREHF; DNA: TGTGCCAGCAGGGCCGGGAAGAGGGAGCATTTT
V: TRBV27; J: TRBJ1-1; size: NA; D: NA; CDR3: CASSATRGYTEAFF; DNA: TGTGCCAGCTCGGCAACGAGGGGCTACACTGAAGCTTTCTTT
V: TRBV28; J: TRBJ2-7; size: NA; D: NA; CDR3: CASQTEKYEQYF; DNA: TGTGCCAGCCAGACTGAGAAGTACGAGCAGTACTTC
V: TRBV21-1; J: TRBJ2-1; size: NA; D: NA; CDR3: CASSKGLDPGNEQFF; DNA: TGTGCCAGCAGCAAAGGACTAGACCCTGGCAATGAGCAGTTCTTC
V: TRBV30; J: TRBJ1-2; size: few; D: TRBD1; CDR3: CAWGRDRPYGYTF; DNA: TGTGCCTGGGGCCGGGACAGGCCCTATGGCTACACCTTC
V: TRBV14; J: TRBJ1-1; size: NA; D: NA; CDR3: CASSQDSFTARMNTEAFF; DNA: TGTGCCAGCAGCCAAGATTCTTTTACGGCCAGGATGAACACTGAAGCTTTCTTT
V: TRBV5-5; J: TRBJ1-1; size: NA; D: TRBD1; CDR3: CASSPRTGGNTEAFF; DNA: TGTGCCAGCAGCCCGAGGACAGGGGGGAACACTGAAGCTTTCTTT
V: TRBV2; J: TRBJ2-2; size: NA; D: NA; CDR3: CASSSDPLGTGELFF; DNA: TGTGCCAGCTCCTCGGACCCGTTGGGCACCGGGGAGCTGTTTTTT
V: TRBV19; J: TRBJ2-3; size: NA; D: NA; CDR3: CASSIDGTGTDTQYF; DNA: TGTGCCAGTAGTATAGATGGGACTGGCACAGATACGCAGTATTTT
V: TRBV11-1; J: TRBJ2-7; size: NA; D: NA; CDR3: CASSSRVAVIYEQYF; DNA: TGTGCCAGCAGCTCCCGGGTAGCGGTTATCTACGAGCAGTACTTC
V: TRBV6-5; J: TRBJ1-5; size: NA; D: NA; CDR3: CASSDGGGQPQHF; DNA: TGTGCCAGCAGCGACGGGGGCGGTCAGCCCCAGCATTTT
V: TRBV13; J: TRBJ2-7; size: NA; D: TRBD2; CDR3: CASGSGRLAYEQYF; DNA: TGTGCCAGTGGTAGCGGGAGACTGGCCTACGAGCAGTACTTC
V: TRBV7-9; J: TRBJ2-3; size: NA; D: NA; CDR3: CASSFEESSTDTQYF; DNA: TGTGCCAGCAGCTTTGAGGAAAGTAGCACAGATACGCAGTATTTT